A single sample is the source of the 26 T cell receptor beta chains below, sequenced in a study of control samples from healthy donors and cancer patients. Sequenced by immunoSEQ multiplex PCR; TCRdb stores in-frame clones only, minus some. Of 75,000 to 80,000 clones listed, approximately 88% were seen once; the top ten hold approximately 9.4%. The sample comprised PBMCs. These receptors originate from a woman between 50 and 59 years old with colorectal cancer.

The V gene is TRBV6-1, the J gene TRBJ1-4, with 8 positions matching TRBD1. Germline V lookup: CDR1 MNHNS, CDR2 SASEGT. This CDR3 has 15 residues. The J segment lost 7 bases and the V segment lost 2 bases, leaving 6 bases of the junction unmatched. CDR3 coding DNA: TGTGCCAGCAGTGAAATGGACAGGGCGGTTGAAAAACTGTTTTTT. This encodes CASSEMDRAVEKLFF.

This clone was observed a handful of times. This chain uses TRBV19 with TRBJ2-1; D is unresolved. The CDR3 has 11 amino acids. The V gene's germline CDR1 is LNHDA and CDR2 SQIVND (reference sequence). The ends were cut back, 4 bases at V and 7 bases at J, with 5 bases in the middle. The CDR3 nucleotides are TGTGCCAGTAGTAGGGTGAATGAGCAGTTCTTC. Its translation: CASSRVNEQFF.

The rearrangement joins TRBV4-1 to TRBJ2-3, with a possible D match to TRBD1 (6 bases). Trimming stripped 3 bases from V and 2 bases from J, with 9 bases between. Germline V gene sequence: CDR1 MGHRA, CDR2 YSYEKL. The CDR3 is 14 residues long. The DNA for the CDR3 is TGCGCCAGCAGCCACAGGGGAGACACAGATACGCAGTATTTT. Translated, it gives CASSHRGDTDTQYF.

The chain links TRBV6-2 or TRBV6-3 to TRBJ2-6; 9 bases map to TRBD1. The junction had 9 bases not matched to a gene; V was cut back by 5 bases and J by 1 base. The germline V gene has CDR1 MNHEY and CDR2 SVGEGT. The CDR3 has 18 amino acids. Here the CDR3 DNA reads TGTGCCAGCAGTCGCCGTCCCGGGACAGGGTCTGGGGCCAACGTCCTGACTTTC. Translated, it gives CASSRRPGTGSGANVLTF.

This clone came up once. The chain has TRBV10-3 and TRBJ1-1, with D uncertain. The germline CDR1 and CDR2 sequences are ENHRY and SYGVKD. This CDR3 region has 12 residues. The ends were cut back, 10 bases at V and 7 bases at J, with 16 bases in the middle. The CDR3, as DNA: TGTGCCACCAAGGCGGAAGCAGATGAAGCTTTCTTT. Protein sequence: CATKAEADEAFF.

V gene TRBV5-1 combines with J gene TRBJ1-4, with 7 bases that match TRBD1. The J segment lost 7 bases and the V segment lost 4 bases, leaving 10 bases of the junction unmatched. Germline assignment: CDR1 SGHRS and CDR2 YFSETQ. The CDR3 loop spans 15 amino acids. As DNA, the CDR3 is TGCGCCAGCAGCGATGATGAGGGGGCGGGTGAAAAACTGTTTTTT. This codes for CASSDDEGAGEKLFF.

The rearrangement links TRBV7-2 to TRBJ1-6, with TRBD1 as a possible D gene (6 bases). This CDR3 region has 15 residues. Germline V gene lookup returns CDR1 SGHTA and CDR2 FQGNSA. The V and J ends lost 5 bases and 5 bases respectively, with 13 bases between them. For the CDR3, the DNA is TGTGCCAGCAGCCGCGAATACAGGGATAATTCACCCCTCCACTTT. Its protein is CASSREYRDNSPLHF.

This rearrangement joins TRBV7-9 to TRBJ1-5; 12 positions match TRBD1. Germline V lookup: CDR1 SEHNR, CDR2 FQNEAQ (reference sequence). The J segment lost 8 bases and the V segment lost 1 base, leaving 3 bases of the junction unmatched. The length of the CDR3 is 15 residues. CDR3 bases: TGTGCCAGCAGCTTAGAAGGGACAGGGGGCAAGCCCCAGCATTTT. Translation gives CASSLEGTGGKPQHF.

The V gene is TRBV3-1 (or the pseudogene TRBV3-2), the J gene TRBJ1-4; D is unclear. Germline loops: CDR1 LGHDT, CDR2 YNNKEL (reference sequence). V was cut by 4 bases and J by 0 bases, with 15 bases left in between. CDR3 length equals 17 residues. As DNA, the CDR3 is TGTGCCAGCAGCCCCCTAGGCAGGCGAACAACTAATGAAAAACTGTTTTTT. This sequence encodes CASSPLGRRTTNEKLFF.

The chain uses TRBV28 and TRBJ2-5; weak D call: TRBD1 (6 bases). In germline, CDR1 is MDHEN, CDR2 SYDVKM. This CDR3 is built from 15 residues. Deletions cut 7 bases from V and 1 base from J, with 16 bases between. The CDR3 DNA reads as TGTGCCAGCACGCAGGCAGGGGCGCGCCAAGAGACCCAGTACTTC. Encoded protein: CASTQAGARQETQYF.

J is TRBJ1-6 and V is TRBV10-3; no reliable D call. V gave up 6 bases and J gave up 4 bases, with 10 bases separating them. This CDR3 has 14 residues. CDR1 and CDR2 (germline): ENHRY, SYGVKD. In DNA, the CDR3 is TGTGCCATCAGGGACTCCTCTTATAATTCACCCCTCCACTTT. Its protein is CAIRDSSYNSPLHF.

The CDR3 coding sequence is TGCGCCAGCACCGCGAACACCGGGGAGCTGTTTTTT. As protein: CASTANTGELFF. The genes are TRBV10-2 and TRBJ2-2; D is undetermined. The CDR3 runs to 12 residues. The V gene lost 7 bases and the J gene lost 0 bases, with 3 bases spanning the gap. Germline V lookup: CDR1 WSHSY, CDR2 SAAADI.

The chain couples TRBV15 to TRBJ1-2; 10 bases match TRBD1. This CDR3 comprises 15 residues. Germline V gene sequence: CDR1 LNHNV, CDR2 YYDKDF (reference sequence). Unmatched junction bases numbered 7, after V lost 5 bases and J lost 4 bases. CDR3 DNA: TGTGCCACCAGCGGGCAGACAGGGGGCGCCTATGGCTACACCTTC. Translating gives CATSGQTGGAYGYTF.

This chain links TRBV28 with TRBJ1-2; the D gene is possibly TRBD1 (6 bases). With 5 bases removed from V and 6 bases from J, the gap between germline ends came to 16 bases. CDR1 and CDR2 (germline): MDHEN, SYDVKM. CDR3 size: 14 residues. This CDR3 is CASSIGQQENGYTF. CDR3 in DNA: TGTGCCAGCAGTATCGGACAGCAAGAAAATGGCTACACCTTC.

The chain has TRBV19 and TRBJ1-4; the D is unclear. Germline V CDR1 and CDR2: LNHDA, SQIVND (reference sequence). The CDR3 is 14 amino acids. V lost 3 bases, J lost 8 bases, and 13 bases lay in between. Here the CDR3 reads CASSIGPAPEKLFF. CDR3 DNA sequence: TGTGCCAGTAGTATCGGCCCGGCCCCAGAAAAACTGTTTTTT.

The chain recombines TRBV4-1 with TRBJ2-5; 8 bases match TRBD1. Looked up from germline, CDR1 is MGHRA and CDR2 is YSYEKL. This CDR3 has 16 residues. The trim removed 0 bases at V and 5 bases at J, leaving 8 bases unmatched. The CDR3 sequence: CASSQDPAGGDETQYF. DNA of the CDR3: TGCGCCAGCAGCCAAGATCCCGCAGGGGGCGATGAGACCCAGTACTTC.

The table lists this clone with a few counts. The genes are TRBV12-3 or TRBV12-4 and TRBJ1-1; D not certain. CDR3 length: 13 amino acids. The ends were cut back, 2 bases at V and 5 bases at J, with 9 bases in the middle. CDR3 bases: TGTGCCAGCAGTTTAACCCCCCAGACTGAAGCTTTCTTT. Translation gives CASSLTPQTEAFF.

The J gene is TRBJ2-3, the V gene TRBV28, with 9 bases that match TRBD1. The germline gives CDR1 MDHEN, CDR2 SYDVKM. J lost 2 bases, V lost 3 bases, and 12 bases had no gene match. The CDR3 sequence is 18 residues long. The CDR3, as DNA: TGTGCCAGCAGTTTCTCTACATGGGACAGGGTTTACACAGATACGCAGTATTTT. This sequence encodes CASSFSTWDRVYTDTQYF.

The gene calls are TRBV2 and TRBJ1-3; no definite D call. CDR3 length: 13 residues. V was trimmed by 3 bases and J by 8 bases, leaving 11 bases between them. Per the germline V gene, CDR1 is SNHLY and CDR2 is FYNNEI. Written as DNA, the CDR3 is TGTGCCAGCAGTGACGAAGGTGTAGACACCATATATTTT. As protein: CASSDEGVDTIYF. Drawing the rest from reference TRBV2 and TRBJ1-3, the complete variable domain is EPEVTQTPSHQVTQMGQEVILRCVPISNHLYFYWYRQILGQKVEFLVSFYNNEISEKSEIFDDQFSVERPDGSNFTLKIRSTKLEDSAMYFCASSDEGVDTIYFGEGSWLTVV.

This chain uses TRBV6-2 or TRBV6-3 with TRBJ2-5; weak D call: TRBD2 (6 bases). The V and J ends lost 1 base and 0 bases respectively, with 9 bases between them. The germline V gene encodes CDR1 MNHEY and CDR2 SVGEGT. CDR3 length: 15 amino acids. For the CDR3, the DNA is TGTGCCAGCAGTTACTATGGGACTTACCAAGAGACCCAGTACTTC. Its protein product is CASSYYGTYQETQYF.

The gene calls are TRBV18 and TRBJ1-6; 11 nucleotides line up with TRBD1. V lost 3 bases to trimming and J lost 8 bases; unmatched junction nucleotides: 6. Germline V gene sequence: CDR1 KGHSH, CDR2 LQKENI. This CDR3 is built from 16 residues. CDR3 amino acids: CASSPRTGGGDSPLHF. CDR3 bases: TGTGCCAGCTCACCTCGGACAGGGGGCGGCGATTCACCCCTCCACTTT. Full variable domain (rest looked up from reference TRBV18 and TRBJ1-6): NAGVMQNPRHLVRRRGQEARLRCSPMKGHSHVYWYRQLPEEGLKFMVYLQKENIIDESGMPKERFSAEFPKEGPSILRIQQVVRGDSAAYFCASSPRTGGGDSPLHFGNGTRLTVT.

The rearrangement uses TRBV5-1 and TRBJ1-4, with D possibly matching TRBD1 (5 bases). V lost 3 bases and J 5 bases, leaving 11 bases between the germline ends. The CDR3 length is 14 residues. Germline CDR1 reads SGHRS; CDR2 reads YFSETQ. CDR3 region: CASSSGTLNEKLFF. CDR3 coding DNA: TGCGCCAGCAGCTCCGGGACCTTAAATGAAAAACTGTTTTTT.

V and J are TRBV7-2 and TRBJ1-3; 7 bases map to TRBD1. V gave up 5 bases and J gave up 0 bases; unmatched junction bases: 7. Germline V CDR1 and CDR2: SGHTA, FQGNSA. The CDR3 totals 16 residues. As DNA, the CDR3 is TGTGCCAGCAGCCGGCGACAGGGAAGCTCTGGAAACACCATATATTTT. It codes for CASSRRQGSSGNTIYF.

This chain links TRBV5-8 with TRBJ1-1; D is ambiguous. The CDR3 covers 12 residues. From germline, CDR1 is SGHTS and CDR2 YDEGEE. Trimming pared 4 bases from V and 10 bases from J, leaving 14 bases between. The CDR3 here is CASSEGRTPAFF. As DNA, the CDR3 is TGTGCCAGCAGCGAGGGCCGTACACCAGCTTTCTTT.

This chain uses TRBV6-5 with TRBJ2-5; no firm D call. Germline CDR1 is MNHEY and CDR2 is SVGAGI. CDR3 size: 13 residues. The V end was cut by 4 bases, the J end by 6 bases, with 12 bases between. For the CDR3, the DNA is TGTGCCAGCAGTTGGCCCTCCCATCAGACCCAGTACTTC. Amino acids: CASSWPSHQTQYF.

V usage is TRBV7-2 and J usage is TRBJ2-1, with D tentatively TRBD2 (5 bases). The germline CDR1 and CDR2 sequences are SGHTA and FQGNSA. The ends were cut back, 6 bases at V and 5 bases at J, with 8 bases in the middle. The CDR3 is 12 residues long. CDR3 coding DNA: TGTGCCAGCAGTTCGGGGAACAATGAGCAGTTCTTC. It codes for CASSSGNNEQFF.